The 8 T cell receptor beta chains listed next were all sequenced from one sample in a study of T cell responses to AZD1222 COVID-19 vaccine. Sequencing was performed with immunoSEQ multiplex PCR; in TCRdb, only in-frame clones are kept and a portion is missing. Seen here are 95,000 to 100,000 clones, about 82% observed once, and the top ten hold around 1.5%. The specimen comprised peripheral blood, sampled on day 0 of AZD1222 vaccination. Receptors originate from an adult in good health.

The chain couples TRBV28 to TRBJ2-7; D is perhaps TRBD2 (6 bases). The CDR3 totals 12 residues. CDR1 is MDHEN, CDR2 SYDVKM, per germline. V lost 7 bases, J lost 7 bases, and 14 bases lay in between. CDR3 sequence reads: CASNPGTGEQYF. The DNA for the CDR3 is TGTGCCAGCAACCCTGGGACTGGGGAGCAGTACTTC.

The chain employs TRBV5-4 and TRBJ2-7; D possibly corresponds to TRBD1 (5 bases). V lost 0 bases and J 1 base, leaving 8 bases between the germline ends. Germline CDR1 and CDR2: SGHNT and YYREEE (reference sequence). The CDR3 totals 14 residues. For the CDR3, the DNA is TGTGCCAGCAGCTTGGAGCCAGGGTCCTACGAGCAGTACTTC. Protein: CASSLEPGSYEQYF.

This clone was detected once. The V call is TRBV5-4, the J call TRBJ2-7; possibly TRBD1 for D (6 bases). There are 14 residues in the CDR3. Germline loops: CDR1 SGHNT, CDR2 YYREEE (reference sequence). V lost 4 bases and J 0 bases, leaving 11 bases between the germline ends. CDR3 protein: CASSTDRFSYEQYF. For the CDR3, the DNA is TGTGCCAGCAGCACTGACAGGTTCTCCTACGAGCAGTACTTC.

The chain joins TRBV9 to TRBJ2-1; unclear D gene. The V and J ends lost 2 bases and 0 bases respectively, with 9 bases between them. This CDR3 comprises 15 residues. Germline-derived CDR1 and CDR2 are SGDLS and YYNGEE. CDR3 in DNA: TGTGCCAGCAGCGTCTTCGAGAGCTCCTACAATGAGCAGTTCTTC. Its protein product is CASSVFESSYNEQFF.

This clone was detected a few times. The CDR3 DNA reads TGTGCCAGCAGTTTAATGAGGGGGACTGAAGCTTTCTTT. It encodes CASSLMRGTEAFF. V gene TRBV12-3 or TRBV12-4 combines with J gene TRBJ1-1; maybe TRBD1 (6 bases). Trimming stripped 2 bases from V and 5 bases from J, with 9 bases between. The CDR3 sequence is 13 residues long.

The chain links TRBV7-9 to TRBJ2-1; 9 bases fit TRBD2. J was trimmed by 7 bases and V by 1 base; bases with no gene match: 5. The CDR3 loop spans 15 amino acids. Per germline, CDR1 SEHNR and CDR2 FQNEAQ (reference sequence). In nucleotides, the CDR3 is TGTGCCAGCAGCTTAGTGGCGGGAGGGGGGAATGAGCAGTTCTTC. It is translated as CASSLVAGGGNEQFF.

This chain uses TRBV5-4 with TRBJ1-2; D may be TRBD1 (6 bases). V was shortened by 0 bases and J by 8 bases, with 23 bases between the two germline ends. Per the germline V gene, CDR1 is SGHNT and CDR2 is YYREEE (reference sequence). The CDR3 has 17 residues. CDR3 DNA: TGTGCCAGCAGCTTGGTTTCGGGACTACAGGGATCTGGAGGCTACACCTTC. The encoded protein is CASSLVSGLQGSGGYTF. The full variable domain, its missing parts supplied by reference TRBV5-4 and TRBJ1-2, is ETGVTQSPTHLIKTRGQQVTLRCSSQSGHNTVSWYQQALGQGPQFIFQYYREEENGRGNFPPRFSGLQFPNYSSELNVNALELDDSALYLCASSLVSGLQGSGGYTFGSGTRLTVV.

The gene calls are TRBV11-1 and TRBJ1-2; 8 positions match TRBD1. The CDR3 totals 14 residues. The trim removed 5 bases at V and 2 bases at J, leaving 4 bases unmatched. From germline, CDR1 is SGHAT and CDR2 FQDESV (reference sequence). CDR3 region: CASSHAGGNYGYTF. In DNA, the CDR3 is TGTGCCAGCAGCCACGCAGGGGGCAACTATGGCTACACCTTC.